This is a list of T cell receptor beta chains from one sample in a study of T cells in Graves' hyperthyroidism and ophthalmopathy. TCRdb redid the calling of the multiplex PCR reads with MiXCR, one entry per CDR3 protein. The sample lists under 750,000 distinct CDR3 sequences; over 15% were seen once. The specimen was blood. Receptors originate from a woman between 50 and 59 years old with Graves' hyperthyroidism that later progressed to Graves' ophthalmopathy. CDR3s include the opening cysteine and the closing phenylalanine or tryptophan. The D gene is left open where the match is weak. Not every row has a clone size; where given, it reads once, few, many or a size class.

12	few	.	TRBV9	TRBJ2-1	CASSTPQREQFF	TGTGCCAGCAGCACACCCCAGCGGGAGCAGTTCTTC
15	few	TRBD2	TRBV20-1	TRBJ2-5	CSARDISGGRETQYF	TGCAGTGCTAGAGATATTAGCGGGGGAAGAGAGACCCAGTACTTC
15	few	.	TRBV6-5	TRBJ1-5	CASSYGDTFNQPQHF	TGTGCCAGCAGTTACGGGGACACCTTCAATCAGCCCCAGCATTTT
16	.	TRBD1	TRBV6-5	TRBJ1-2	CASSYEKGAGGTGYTF	TGTGCCAGCAGTTACGAGAAAGGGGCAGGGGGCACGGGCTACACCTTC
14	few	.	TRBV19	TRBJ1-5	CASSIQGADQPQHF	TGTGCCAGTAGTATCCAAGGGGCGGATCAGCCCCAGCATTTT
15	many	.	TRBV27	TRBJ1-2	CASSFAGVANYGYTF	TGTGCCAGCAGTTTCGCCGGGGTAGCTAACTATGGCTACACCTTC
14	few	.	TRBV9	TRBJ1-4	CASSVAVTNEKLFF	TGTGCCAGCAGCGTAGCAGTAACTAATGAAAAACTGTTTTTT
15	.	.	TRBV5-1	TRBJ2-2	CASSADGGRTGELFF	TGCGCCAGCAGCGCGGACGGGGGTCGGACCGGGGAGCTGTTTTTT
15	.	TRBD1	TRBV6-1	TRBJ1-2	CASSGPGQGGYGYTF	TGTGCCAGCAGTGGTCCGGGACAGGGTGGCTATGGCTACACCTTC
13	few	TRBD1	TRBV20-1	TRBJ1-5	CSASRTGLQPQHF	TGCAGTGCCTCTCGGACAGGTCTTCAGCCCCAGCATTTT
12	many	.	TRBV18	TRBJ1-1	CASSPMRGEAFF	TGTGCCAGCTCACCGATGCGGGGAGAAGCTTTCTTT
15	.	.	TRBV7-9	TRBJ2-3	CASSPSGSRTDTQYF	TGTGCCAGCAGCCCTTCCGGGTCCCGCACAGATACGCAGTATTTT
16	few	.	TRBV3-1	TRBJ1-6	CASSQARSSYNSPLHF	TGTGCCAGCAGCCAAGCCCGGAGCTCCTATAATTCACCCCTCCACTTT
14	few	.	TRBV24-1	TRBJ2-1	CATSERGAVDEQSF	TGTGCCACCAGTGAACGGGGGGCCGTCGATGAGCAGTCCTTC
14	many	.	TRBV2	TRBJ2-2	CASSDPDMTGELFF	TGTGCCAGCAGTGACCCGGACATGACCGGGGAGCTGTTTTTT
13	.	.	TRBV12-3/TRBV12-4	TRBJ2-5	CASSLGWMETQYF	TGTGCCAGCAGTTTAGGGTGGATGGAGACCCAGTACTTC